Listed below are T cell receptor beta chains from one sample, sequenced in a study of T-cell memory formation after mild COVID-19. TCRdb analysed the 5' RACE reads with MiXCR anew, one entry per CDR3 protein. The table includes about 470,000 distinct CDR3 sequences, 25% detected once. Sequencing used PBMCs or a T cell subset sorted from them (not recorded which). All receptors come from an adult woman who had mild COVID-19 (a few samples of this study predate the infection). Cell type and time point are not known. Both conserved end residues are part of each CDR3. Fields, in order: CDR3 DNA, CDR3 protein, J gene, clone size, D gene, V gene. D genes are given only for firm matches. Clone size is given for some rows only: seen once, a few or many times, or a class if the clone is expanded.

DNA: TGTGCCAGCAGCGGGACAGGGGGCGGCCTTAACTACGAGCAGTACTTC
CDR3: CASSGTGGGLNYEQYF
J: TRBJ2-7
size: NA
D: TRBD1
V: TRBV5-4

DNA: TGTGCCAGCAGCTCGGGCGGAAGAGAGACCCAGTACTTC
CDR3: CASSSGGRETQYF
J: TRBJ2-5
size: NA
D: NA
V: TRBV5-5

DNA: TGTGCCAGTAGTATACTCGGCGGGCAGGGGTCGTCCTACAATGAGCAGTTCTTC
CDR3: CASSILGGQGSSYNEQFF
J: TRBJ2-1
size: NA
D: NA
V: TRBV19

DNA: TGTGCCAGCAGCTCGTCACTAGCGGGGGGGAGGTTTGAGCAGTTCTTC
CDR3: CASSSSLAGGRFEQFF
J: TRBJ2-1
size: few
D: TRBD2
V: TRBV7-6

DNA: TGTGCCAGCAGTTACGGCAGGGATATCTTCTCTGAAGCTTTCTTT
CDR3: CASSYGRDIFSEAFF
J: TRBJ1-1
size: few
D: NA
V: TRBV27

DNA: TGCAGTCTGAGTCGCCGGGGTTGGACAGCCTACAATGAGCAGTTCTTC
CDR3: CSLSRRGWTAYNEQFF
J: TRBJ2-1
size: few
D: NA
V: TRBV20-1

DNA: TGTGCCAGCAGCCTCACCAGCGGGCGCGATGACAATACGCAGTATTTT
CDR3: CASSLTSGRDDNTQYF
J: TRBJ2-3
size: NA
D: NA
V: TRBV3-1

DNA: TGTGCCAGCAGCTTCGGAGCGGGGCCCCTCTCCTACGAGCAGTACTTC
CDR3: CASSFGAGPLSYEQYF
J: TRBJ2-7
size: NA
D: TRBD2
V: TRBV13

DNA: TGTGCCAGCAGCCCTCTTAGAAGAGCAACTAATGAAAAACTGTTTTTT
CDR3: CASSPLRRATNEKLFF
J: TRBJ1-4
size: few
D: NA
V: TRBV5-5

DNA: TGCGCCAGCAGCTGGGGCGGAGGGGGCATCACTAATGAAAAACTGTTTTTT
CDR3: CASSWGGGGITNEKLFF
J: TRBJ1-4
size: few
D: TRBD1
V: TRBV5-1

DNA: TGTGCCACCAGTGACAGGGACTTTGGGTACCACTCGAACACCGGGGAGCTGTTTTTT
CDR3: CATSDRDFGYHSNTGELFF
J: TRBJ2-2
size: NA
D: NA
V: TRBV24-1

DNA: TGTGCCAGCAGTTTAGCCGCGGGGGTCCCGTTCTATGGCTACACCTTC
CDR3: CASSLAAGVPFYGYTF
J: TRBJ1-2
size: few
D: NA
V: TRBV27

DNA: TGTGCCAGCAGCTTGGACAGGACTGAAGCTTTCTTT
CDR3: CASSLDRTEAFF
J: TRBJ1-1
size: many
D: NA
V: TRBV5-6

DNA: TGTGCCAGCAGCCCCCCTGTCAGCGGGGCCCAAGAGACCCAGTACTTC
CDR3: CASSPPVSGAQETQYF
J: TRBJ2-5
size: NA
D: TRBD2
V: TRBV7-9

DNA: TGTGCCAGCAGCTTAGTCGGGGGCAGTTACAATGAGCAGTTCTTC
CDR3: CASSLVGGSYNEQFF
J: TRBJ2-1
size: many
D: NA
V: TRBV7-2

DNA: TGTGCCAGCAGCGCACCGGGACAGGGGCTCGGGGAGCTGTTTTTT
CDR3: CASSAPGQGLGELFF
J: TRBJ2-2
size: few
D: TRBD1
V: TRBV9

DNA: TGTGCCACCAGTGATTTGCGGGGGGTCAGCCACAATGAGCAGTTCTTC
CDR3: CATSDLRGVSHNEQFF
J: TRBJ2-1
size: NA
D: TRBD2
V: TRBV24-1

DNA: TGTGCCAGCTCACCATCTGCAGGGTCAAGAGAGACCCAGTACTTC
CDR3: CASSPSAGSRETQYF
J: TRBJ2-5
size: NA
D: NA
V: TRBV18

DNA: TGTGCCACCAGTTCAGGGAGGAGAGAGACCCAGTACTTC
CDR3: CATSSGRRETQYF
J: TRBJ2-5
size: NA
D: NA
V: TRBV24-1

DNA: TGTGCCAGCAGCCCCTTATCGGGACGCTCTCCCAGGGATGAGCAGTTCTTC
CDR3: CASSPLSGRSPRDEQFF
J: TRBJ2-1
size: NA
D: NA
V: TRBV7-3

DNA: TGTGCCAGCAGTGACTTGGAGACCCAGTACTTC
CDR3: CASSDLETQYF
J: TRBJ2-5
size: few
D: NA
V: TRBV6-1

DNA: TGTGCCAGCAGCTCCCCCAGTACTGAAGCTTTCTTT
CDR3: CASSSPSTEAFF
J: TRBJ1-1
size: NA
D: NA
V: TRBV11-2

DNA: TGTGCCAGCAGAGACAGGGCCCAAGCTTTCTTT
CDR3: CASRDRAQAFF
J: TRBJ1-1
size: few
D: TRBD1
V: TRBV6-5

DNA: TGCAGCGTTGAAGCCAGGGAGGGGTACGATGAGCAGTTCTTC
CDR3: CSVEAREGYDEQFF
J: TRBJ2-1
size: NA
D: TRBD2
V: TRBV29-1

DNA: TGTGCCACCAGTGATACACCAGGACAGGGATGGAGTTACAATGAGCAGTTCTTC
CDR3: CATSDTPGQGWSYNEQFF
J: TRBJ2-1
size: NA
D: TRBD1
V: TRBV24-1

DNA: TGCAGCGTTACGGGACTAGCGGGAGGTGAGCAGTTCTTC
CDR3: CSVTGLAGGEQFF
J: TRBJ2-1
size: NA
D: TRBD2
V: TRBV29-1

DNA: TGCGCCAGCAGCCGGGACGGGAATTCACCCCTCCACTTT
CDR3: CASSRDGNSPLHF
J: TRBJ1-6
size: few
D: NA
V: TRBV5-1

DNA: TGCAGCGTTGAAGATATCCCGAGGGGTGGCTACACCTTC
CDR3: CSVEDIPRGGYTF
J: TRBJ1-2
size: few
D: NA
V: TRBV29-1

DNA: TGTGCCAGCGGACAGGAGTCGAACTATGGCTACACCTTC
CDR3: CASGQESNYGYTF
J: TRBJ1-2
size: NA
D: TRBD1
V: TRBV7-9

DNA: TGTGCCAGCAGCCCTGTTGGGGGCGTAAGCTCCTACGAGCAGTACTTC
CDR3: CASSPVGGVSSYEQYF
J: TRBJ2-7
size: many
D: NA
V: TRBV7-2

DNA: TGCGCCAGCAGCCAAGATCCAGTAAGGTACAATGAGCAGTTCTTC
CDR3: CASSQDPVRYNEQFF
J: TRBJ2-1
size: many
D: NA
V: TRBV4-3

DNA: TGTGCCAGCTTAACGCGAGCGCTCGGCAGGGGGTCCTACGAGCAGTACTTC
CDR3: CASLTRALGRGSYEQYF
J: TRBJ2-7
size: NA
D: TRBD1
V: TRBV7-8

DNA: TGCGCCAGCAGCTTGTCCGGGACAGGGGTGTCTGCCGGGGAGCTGTTTTTT
CDR3: CASSLSGTGVSAGELFF
J: TRBJ2-2
size: few
D: TRBD1
V: TRBV5-1

DNA: TGTGCCAGCAGCTTAGCGGTTTCAGGGGAGGAGTTTGAGCAGTTCTTC
CDR3: CASSLAVSGEEFEQFF
J: TRBJ2-1
size: NA
D: NA
V: TRBV7-9

DNA: TGTGCCAGCAGCCCCGGGACAGGGGAAGAAAAACTGTTTTTT
CDR3: CASSPGTGEEKLFF
J: TRBJ1-4
size: few
D: TRBD1
V: TRBV7-2

DNA: TGTGCCAGCAGCAAAGAGGGGGGATACCTCCATGGTGAGCAGTTCTTC
CDR3: CASSKEGGYLHGEQFF
J: TRBJ2-1
size: few
D: NA
V: TRBV7-3

DNA: TGTGCCAGCAGCTTGATTTACGTTGGACTAGCGGGTATCAATGAGCAGTTCTTC
CDR3: CASSLIYVGLAGINEQFF
J: TRBJ2-1
size: few
D: TRBD2
V: TRBV5-6